Below, 30 T cell receptor beta chains from the same sample are listed, as sequenced in a study of blood T cell repertoires in COVID-19. Libraries were prepared by immunoSEQ multiplex PCR; TCRdb keeps only in-frame clonotypes and omits some of them. This table holds tens of thousands of clones, 70% to 80% found once. What was sequenced was peripheral blood. Receptors were obtained from a human donor in a cohort sampled during active COVID-19.

The gene calls are TRBV5-1 and TRBJ2-3; 8 bases fit TRBD1. The CDR3 consists of 16 residues. Germline assignment: CDR1 SGHRS and CDR2 YFSETQ. The ends lost 4 bases at V and 6 bases at J; junction bases unmatched: 13. The CDR3 DNA reads as TGCGCCAGCAGCCCCGGACAGGGTGGCATCACTGATACGCAGTATTTT. Its protein product is CASSPGQGGITDTQYF.

This chain connects TRBV7-8 to TRBJ2-1; D unresolved. CDR1 SGHVS and CDR2 FQNEAQ come from the germline V gene. Trimming left V 5 bases short and J 6 bases short, with 14 bases between. The CDR3 contains 14 residues. The CDR3 coding sequence is TGTGCCAGCAGCCCTCGTCCCGGCGGCAATGAGCAGTTCTTC. It translates to CASSPRPGGNEQFF.

The chain links TRBV6-5 to TRBJ2-7; 9 positions match TRBD1. This CDR3 region has 12 residues. Germline CDR1 is MNHEY and CDR2 is SVGAGI. The J segment lost 3 bases and the V segment lost 10 bases, leaving 4 bases of the junction unmatched. CDR3 protein: CATMTGGYEQYF. The CDR3 DNA reads as TGTGCCACCATGACAGGGGGCTACGAGCAGTACTTC.

The chain is built from TRBV19 and TRBJ2-2; 11 bases fit TRBD2. The CDR3 is made up of 18 amino acids. Trimming cost V 10 bases and J 4 bases; bases outside gene matches: 17. Germline V CDR1 and CDR2: LNHDA, SQIVND (reference sequence). This CDR3 is CATRGTSGHLVGTGELFF. Here the CDR3 DNA reads TGTGCCACCAGAGGGACTAGCGGCCACCTGGTCGGCACCGGGGAGCTGTTTTTT.

This clone was counted a few times. The CDR3 region has the DNA TGTGCCACCAGCAGGCCGGGTTTCGAGCAGTACTTC. It translates to CATSRPGFEQYF. This rearrangement joins TRBV15 to TRBJ2-7; D is unclear. This CDR3 contains 12 residues. V was trimmed by 3 bases and J by 6 bases, leaving 9 bases between them. Germline CDR1 LNHNV, CDR2 YYDKDF (reference sequence).

The rearrangement uses TRBV7-2 and TRBJ2-1; D is unresolved. Germline V gene data show CDR1 as SGHTA and CDR2 as FQGNSA. Deletions cut 0 bases from V and 4 bases from J, with 7 bases between. CDR3 length: 14 amino acids. Here the CDR3 reads CASSLAPRYNEQFF. The DNA of the CDR3 is TGTGCCAGCAGCTTAGCGCCGAGGTACAATGAGCAGTTCTTC.

The chain combines TRBV29-1 with TRBJ2-7, with TRBD1 as a possible D gene (5 bases). This CDR3 has 16 residues. The germline CDR1 and CDR2 sequences are SQVTM and ANQGSEA. The germline V and J ends were trimmed by 2 bases and 2 bases, with 19 bases remaining between them. The CDR3 coding sequence is TGCAGCGTTGAATCCCCAGGAACAAGGGGAACCTACGAGCAGTACTTC. It yields the protein CSVESPGTRGTYEQYF.

The rearrangement links TRBV7-3 to TRBJ2-2, with TRBD2 identical over 9 bases. The germline V gene encodes CDR1 SGHTA and CDR2 FQGTGA. The trim removed 6 bases at V and 4 bases at J, leaving 3 bases unmatched. The CDR3 totals 14 residues. As DNA, the CDR3 is TGTGCCAGCAGGCGACTAGCGGCCACCGGGGAGCTGTTTTTT. This translates into CASRRLAATGELFF.

The chain is built from TRBV4-2 and TRBJ2-7; TRBD2 might be the D (6 bases). Germline V gene lookup returns CDR1 LGHNA and CDR2 YNFKEQ. CDR3 length equals 13 residues. V lost 4 bases, J lost 2 bases, and 9 bases lay in between. The CDR3 region has the DNA TGTGCCAGCAGCCGGGACTCGACCTACGAGCAGTACTTC. It codes for CASSRDSTYEQYF.

V and J are TRBV2 and TRBJ2-7; 11 positions match TRBD2. The junction had 7 bases not matched to a gene; V was cut back by 5 bases and J by 7 bases. CDR1 is SNHLY, CDR2 FYNNEI, per germline. The CDR3 contains 14 residues. CDR3 coding DNA: TGTGCCAGCAGTATTAGCGGGAGGGTTGGAGAGCAGTACTTC. It yields the protein CASSISGRVGEQYF.

The genes are TRBV12-3 or TRBV12-4 and TRBJ1-5, with 11 bases that match TRBD1. The CDR3 runs to 13 residues. The V segment lost 6 bases and the J segment 6 bases; nucleotides outside the gene matches: 1. This CDR3 reads CASSGTGGQPQHF. CDR3 DNA: TGTGCCAGCAGCGGGACAGGGGGTCAGCCCCAGCATTTT.

This clone was recorded a few times. The rearrangement joins TRBV28 to TRBJ1-1, with 8 positions matching TRBD1. The CDR3 spans 16 residues. Trimming took 2 bases from V and 6 from J; bases not matched to a gene: 11. Germline V gives CDR1 MDHEN, CDR2 SYDVKM. CDR3 region: CASSLPGQGATAEAFF. DNA for the CDR3: TGTGCCAGCAGTTTACCCGGCCAGGGGGCAACGGCTGAAGCTTTCTTT. The entire variable domain, with the rest obtained from reference TRBV28 and TRBJ1-1, is as follows: DVKVTQSSRYLVKRTGEKVFLECVQDMDHENMFWYRQDPGLGLRLIYFSYDVKMKEKGDIPEGYSVSREKKERFSLILESASTNQTSMYLCASSLPGQGATAEAFFGQGTRLTVV.

V gene TRBV7-6 combines with J gene TRBJ2-1; 9 bases fit TRBD1. V dropped 4 bases and J dropped 5; count of bases not matched to a gene: 9. The CDR3 spans 16 residues. Germline V lookup: CDR1 SGHVS, CDR2 FNYEAQ. CDR3 residues: CASSSRDRVSHNEQFF. In DNA, the CDR3 is TGTGCCAGCAGCTCCCGGGACAGGGTATCCCACAATGAGCAGTTCTTC.

The chain links TRBV5-6 to TRBJ2-7, with 13 nucleotides matching TRBD2. The V gene end was trimmed by 4 bases and the J gene end by 3 bases; junction bases not matched to a gene: 4. The CDR3 is 15 residues long. Germline CDR1 reads SGHDT; CDR2 reads YYEEEE. CDR3 coding DNA: TGTGCCAGCAGCCGCGGGACTAGCGGGAACTACGAGCAGTACTTC. Translated, it gives CASSRGTSGNYEQYF. The full variable domain, with the rest looked up from reference TRBV5-6 and TRBJ2-7, is DAGVTQSPTHLIKTRGQQVTLRCSPKSGHDTVSWYQQALGQGPQFIFQYYEEEERQRGNFPDRFSGHQFPNYSSELNVNALLLGDSALYLCASSRGTSGNYEQYFGPGTRLTVT.

This rearrangement joins TRBV7-9 to TRBJ1-1, with a tentative D call TRBD1 (5 bases). Germline V gene sequence: CDR1 SEHNR, CDR2 FQNEAQ (reference sequence). This CDR3 is built from 13 residues. V lost 5 bases and J 8 bases, leaving 15 bases between the germline ends. For the CDR3, the DNA is TGTGCCAGCAGCCGCGACAGAGTCGGCGAAGCTTTCTTT. It translates to CASSRDRVGEAFF. Full variable domain (missing parts from reference TRBV7-9 and TRBJ1-1): DTGVSQNPRHKITKRGQNVTFRCDPISEHNRLYWYRQTLGQGPEFLTYFQNEAQLEKSRLLSDRFSAERPKGSFSTLEIQRTEQGDSAMYLCASSRDRVGEAFFGQGTRLTVV.

The rearrangement links TRBV6-2 or TRBV6-3 to TRBJ2-1; D is possibly TRBD2 (6 bases). This CDR3 is 14 amino acids long. V lost 4 bases, J lost 9 bases, and 16 bases lay in between. Germline CDR1 is MNHEY and CDR2 is SVGEGT. The DNA for the CDR3 is TGTGCCAGCAGTTGGGGACCCACCGGGGGTGAGCAGTTCTTC. Translation: CASSWGPTGGEQFF.

A remark on this clone: A junction end diverges from the germline sequence, so it may reflect a read error. The chain carries TRBV15 and TRBJ1-4, with D tentatively TRBD1 (6 bases). Germline V lookup: CDR1 LNHNV, CDR2 YYDKDF (reference sequence). The length of the CDR3 is 18 residues. The CDR3 region has the DNA TGTGCCACCACCAATCGGAGGGGGGGTTGGGGAACTTATGAAAAACTGTTTTTT. It encodes CATTNRRGGWGTYEKLFF.

This chain links TRBV3-1 (or the pseudogene TRBV3-2) with TRBJ1-5; D ambiguous. The germline V and J ends were trimmed by 0 bases and 3 bases, with 6 bases remaining between them. This CDR3 is built from 14 residues. Per germline, CDR1 LGHDT and CDR2 YNNKEL (reference sequence). CDR3 sequence: CASSQDTANQPQHF. The CDR3 coding sequence is TGTGCCAGCAGCCAAGATACAGCCAATCAGCCCCAGCATTTT.

CDR3: CASSRAGGITDTQYF. Here the CDR3 DNA reads TGTGCCAGCAGCCGTGCGGGAGGGATCACAGATACGCAGTATTTT. The chain joins TRBV6-4 to TRBJ2-3; 9 nucleotides agree with TRBD2. Trimming removed 6 bases from V and 2 bases from J; junction bases left unmatched: 6. Germline V lookup: CDR1 MRHNA, CDR2 SNTAGT. This CDR3 is 15 amino acids long.

This clone was counted only a few times. The chain recombines TRBV6-2 or TRBV6-3 with TRBJ2-7; tentative D call: TRBD1 (6 bases). Germline CDR1 MNHEY, CDR2 SVGEGT. Trimming took 6 bases from V and 2 from J, leaving 11 bases between them. The CDR3 sequence is 13 residues long. The DNA of the CDR3 is TGTGCCAGCAGCGTCACAGGGCCCTACGAGCAGTACTTC. Its protein product is CASSVTGPYEQYF.

The chain is built from TRBV10-3 and TRBJ1-1; 7 bases align to TRBD1. The V and J ends lost 0 bases and 4 bases, in that order; junction bases with no gene match: 5. Germline V CDR1 and CDR2: ENHRY, SYGVKD. This CDR3 has 15 amino acids. CDR3 in DNA: TGTGCCATCAGTGAGTCTGTAGCAGGGGGCACTGAAGCTTTCTTT. This codes for CAISESVAGGTEAFF.

The DNA of the CDR3 is TGTGCCACCAGCAGAGATATCGAGACCCAGTACTTC. This gives the protein CATSRDIETQYF. V gene TRBV15 combines with J gene TRBJ2-5, with no clear D. The ends were cut back, 0 bases at V and 5 bases at J, with 4 bases in the middle. This CDR3 has 12 residues. Germline-derived CDR1 and CDR2 are LNHNV and YYDKDF (reference sequence).

The CDR3 here is CSVLQGPSYEQYF. The CDR3 DNA follows: TGCAGCGTTCTTCAGGGTCCCTCCTACGAGCAGTACTTC. This chain connects TRBV29-1 to TRBJ2-7, with a tentative D call TRBD1 (5 bases). Trimming shortened V by 5 bases and J by 0 bases, and 11 bases separated the two germline ends. The CDR3 runs 13 residues. Germline V CDR1 and CDR2: SQVTM, ANQGSEA.

The V and J genes are TRBV4-1 and TRBJ2-5; possible D gene TRBD1, 5 bases. Deletions cut 2 bases from V and 0 bases from J, with 10 bases between. The CDR3 totals 15 residues. Germline V gives CDR1 MGHRA, CDR2 YSYEKL. In nucleotides, the CDR3 is TGCGCCAGCAGCCAACAGACAGTGAACCAAGAGACCCAGTACTTC. It translates to CASSQQTVNQETQYF.

The V call is TRBV2, the J call TRBJ1-5; 7 bases agree with TRBD1. The CDR3 sequence is 12 residues long. The germline CDR1 and CDR2 sequences are SNHLY and FYNNEI. The CDR3 sequence is CVTGESNQPQHF. CDR3 sequence (DNA): TGTGTCACAGGGGAAAGCAATCAGCCCCAGCATTTT. The variable domain in full, completed from reference TRBV2 and TRBJ1-5, reads EPEVTQTPSHQVTQMGQEVILRCVPISNHLYFYWYRQILGQKVEFLVSFYNNEISEKSEIFDDQFSVERPDGSNFTLKIRSTKLEDSAMYFCVTGESNQPQHFGDGTRLSIL.

This sequence joins TRBV6-2 or TRBV6-3 and TRBJ1-4; 7 bases match TRBD1. Trimming at V came to 2 bases and at J to 2 bases, leaving 5 bases not matched to a gene. Per the germline V gene, CDR1 is MNHEY and CDR2 is SVGEGT. The CDR3 covers 16 residues. The CDR3 here is CASSYDEGATNEKLFF. The CDR3 DNA reads as TGTGCCAGCAGTTACGACGAGGGGGCTACTAATGAAAAACTGTTTTTT.

The genes are TRBV10-1 and TRBJ2-7, with TRBD1 identical over 9 bases. The CDR3 is made up of 14 amino acids. CDR1 and CDR2 from the germline V gene are WNHNN and SYGVQD (reference sequence). J was trimmed by 2 bases and V by 6 bases; bases with no gene match: 5. CDR3 in DNA: TGCGCCAGCAGCCCGGGACAGGGACCCTACGAGCAGTACTTC. This codes for CASSPGQGPYEQYF.

V and J are TRBV28 and TRBJ2-2; maybe TRBD2 (5 bases). Germline CDR1 is MDHEN and CDR2 is SYDVKM. Trimming stripped 8 bases from V and 1 base from J, with 17 bases between. The CDR3 loop spans 16 amino acids. The CDR3 coding sequence is TGTGCCAGCTTACCTGGGCAGCGGAGGAACACCGGGGAGCTGTTTTTT. This gives the protein CASLPGQRRNTGELFF.

The V gene is TRBV27, the J gene TRBJ2-1, with 10 bases that match TRBD2. V shed 5 bases, J shed 2 bases, and the junction held 6 bases outside the gene matches. The CDR3 extends over 16 amino acids. Germline V gene lookup returns CDR1 MNHEY and CDR2 SMNVEV (reference sequence). CDR3: CASSLLSGRAYNEQFF. For the CDR3, the DNA is TGTGCCAGCAGTCTTCTAAGCGGGAGGGCCTACAATGAGCAGTTCTTC.

V is TRBV20-1 and J is TRBJ2-7; TRBD2 matches 10 bases. Germline V gene lookup returns CDR1 DFQATT and CDR2 SNEGSKA (reference sequence). There are 14 residues in the CDR3. The J segment lost 7 bases and the V segment lost 3 bases, leaving 9 bases of the junction unmatched. The CDR3 protein is CSASGAGGSWEQYF. The CDR3 region has the DNA TGCAGTGCTAGTGGAGCGGGAGGGTCTTGGGAGCAGTACTTC.